Listed below are T cell receptor beta chains from one sample, sequenced in a study of CD8 T cells in ankylosing spondylitis. Each CDR3 protein gets one entry after TCRdb re-called the 5' RACE reads with MiXCR. The top ten clones hold around 4.5% of a sample with about 42,000 distinct CDR3 sequences, roughly 2.6% of them seen once. Sequencing was carried out using blood, either unsorted or a sorted T cell fraction (not recorded which). The receptors derive from a male donor with ankylosing spondylitis or in good health (not recorded which). The CDR3 runs from the conserved cysteine through the conserved F or W. A D gene is named only where the DNA matches it firmly. A clone size is listed for some rows: how often the clone was seen (once, few, many), or a class if it is expanded.

V gene,clone size,CDR3 length,D gene,J gene,CDR3 protein,CDR3 DNA
TRBV9,many,13,NA,TRBJ2-7,CASSVGASDEQYF,TGTGCCAGCAGCGTAGGGGCTAGCGACGAGCAGTACTTC
TRBV9,many,15,NA,TRBJ2-2,CASSVRDLYTGELFF,TGTGCCAGCAGCGTCCGGGACCTATACACCGGGGAGCTGTTTTTT
TRBV9,many,16,TRBD2,TRBJ2-5,CASSPRTSGTVETQYF,TGTGCCAGCAGCCCAAGGACTAGCGGGACGGTGGAGACCCAGTACTTC
TRBV9,many,18,TRBD2,TRBJ2-2,CASSVDRGSGRRPGELFF,TGTGCCAGCAGCGTAGACCGGGGGTCCGGGAGGAGGCCCGGGGAGCTGTTTTTT
TRBV9,many,16,NA,TRBJ2-2,CASSVSVRSNTGELFF,TGTGCCAGCAGCGTATCGGTGCGGAGCAACACCGGGGAGCTGTTTTTT
TRBV9,many,14,NA,TRBJ1-3,CASSVAKAGNTIYF,TGTGCCAGCAGCGTAGCAAAGGCAGGAAACACCATATATTTT
TRBV9,many,19,TRBD2,TRBJ2-1,CASSVGGLAGGMSYNEQFF,TGTGCCAGCAGCGTAGGGGGACTAGCGGGAGGAATGTCCTACAATGAGCAGTTCTTC
TRBV9,many,14,NA,TRBJ1-5,CASSVAAGDQPQHF,TGTGCCAGCAGCGTAGCGGCGGGGGATCAGCCCCAGCATTTT
TRBV9,many,16,TRBD2,TRBJ2-2,CASSALLGLAGGELFF,TGTGCCAGCAGCGCCCTTCTGGGACTAGCTGGAGGGGAGCTGTTTTTT
TRBV9,many,13,TRBD1,TRBJ1-1,CASSVEGGSGAFF,TGTGCCAGCAGCGTAGAAGGGGGCAGTGGGGCTTTCTTT
TRBV9,many,13,NA,TRBJ2-1,CASSVENEATRFF,TGTGCCAGCAGCGTAGAAAATGAGGCGACCCGGTTCTTC
TRBV9,many,13,TRBD2,TRBJ2-5,CASSGYGGETQYF,TGTGCCAGCAGCGGATACGGGGGGGAGACCCAGTACTTC
TRBV9,many,12,NA,TRBJ1-6,CASSTPNSPLHF,TGTGCCAGCAGCACGCCGAATTCACCCCTCCACTTT
TRBV9,many,14,TRBD1,TRBJ1-1,CASSSRTGETEAFF,TGTGCCAGCAGCTCAAGGACAGGGGAGACTGAAGCTTTCTTT
TRBV9,many,14,TRBD1,TRBJ2-5,CASSSRTGEETQYF,TGTGCCAGCAGCTCCCGGACAGGAGAAGAGACCCAGTACTTC
TRBV9,medium-sized,15,NA,TRBJ1-6,CASSVDAFGGPPLHF,TGTGCCAGCAGCGTAGATGCTTTTGGGGGACCACCCCTCCACTTT
TRBV9,many,14,TRBD2,TRBJ2-3,CASSGLAPTDTQYF,TGTGCCAGCAGCGGACTAGCGCCCACAGATACGCAGTATTTT
TRBV9,many,16,TRBD2,TRBJ2-3,CASSVSAGVSTDTQYF,TGTGCCAGCAGCGTTTCAGCGGGAGTAAGTACAGATACGCAGTATTTT
TRBV9,many,19,TRBD1,TRBJ2-2,CASSSATGTGLRNTGELFF,TGTGCCAGCAGCTCCGCGACCGGGACAGGGCTACGGAACACCGGGGAGCTGTTTTTT
TRBV9,many,19,NA,TRBJ2-1,CASSVGGVIAGRIYNEQFF,TGTGCCAGCAGCGTAGGAGGGGTAATAGCAGGTCGGATCTACAATGAGCAGTTCTTC
TRBV9,many,14,NA,TRBJ1-2,CASSPQLANYGYTF,TGTGCCAGCAGCCCCCAGCTAGCTAACTATGGCTACACCTTC
TRBV9,many,18,NA,TRBJ2-6,CASSLTIAGHSGANVLTF,TGTGCCAGCAGCCTAACCATAGCAGGACACTCTGGGGCCAACGTCCTGACTTTC
TRBV9,many,15,NA,TRBJ2-5,CASSERGGSQETQYF,TGTGCCAGCAGTGAGAGGGGAGGTAGCCAAGAGACCCAGTACTTC
TRBV9,many,15,TRBD2,TRBJ2-2,CASKREGHYTGELFF,TGTGCCAGTAAGCGGGAGGGCCACTACACCGGGGAGCTGTTTTTT
TRBV9,many,15,TRBD2,TRBJ2-1,CASSEFLAGYNEQFF,TGTGCCAGCAGCGAGTTCCTAGCGGGGTACAATGAGCAGTTCTTC
TRBV9,many,14,NA,TRBJ1-2,CASSPKQGFYGYTF,TGTGCCAGCAGCCCGAAACAGGGATTCTATGGCTACACCTTC
TRBV9,many,17,TRBD2,TRBJ2-1,CASSALPTSGRYNEQFF,TGTGCCAGCAGCGCGCTCCCGACTAGCGGCAGATACAATGAGCAGTTCTTC
TRBV9,many,13,NA,TRBJ2-1,CASSVDSGHEQFF,TGTGCCAGCAGCGTAGACTCGGGACATGAGCAGTTCTTC
TRBV9,many,15,TRBD2,TRBJ2-1,CASSVAGTSFDEQFF,TGTGCCAGCAGCGTAGCTGGGACTAGCTTTGATGAGCAGTTCTTC
TRBV9,many,17,TRBD2,TRBJ2-5,CASSAGLAGGPQETQYF,TGTGCCAGCAGCGCCGGACTAGCGGGAGGTCCACAAGAGACCCAGTACTTC
TRBV9,many,16,TRBD2,TRBJ2-5,CASSATIASGSKTQYF,TGTGCCAGCAGCGCAACGATAGCTAGCGGGAGCAAGACCCAGTACTTC
TRBV9,many,15,NA,TRBJ2-2,CASSVEQANTGELFF,TGTGCCAGCAGCGTAGAACAGGCGAACACCGGGGAGCTGTTTTTT
TRBV9,many,13,NA,TRBJ2-2,CASSVQGPGELFF,TGTGCCAGCAGCGTCCAGGGGCCCGGGGAGCTGTTTTTT
TRBV9,many,16,TRBD1,TRBJ2-1,CASSGWGTGRVNEQFF,TGTGCCAGCAGCGGATGGGGGACAGGGCGGGTCAATGAGCAGTTCTTC
TRBV9,many,17,TRBD1,TRBJ2-3,CASSVGRQGGTRDTQYF,TGTGCCAGCAGCGTAGGAAGACAGGGGGGGACCCGGGATACGCAGTATTTT
TRBV7-6,NA,17,TRBD1,TRBJ1-6,CASSLGKTGTEHSPLHF,TGTGCCAGCAGCTTAGGGAAGACCGGGACAGAACATTCACCCCTCCACTTT
TRBV9,many,15,TRBD1,TRBJ2-5,CASSPDRFGEETQYF,TGTGCCAGCAGCCCGGACAGGTTTGGGGAAGAGACCCAGTACTTC
TRBV9,many,14,NA,TRBJ1-1,CASSVAATAAEAFF,TGTGCCAGCAGCGTCGCGGCCACGGCAGCTGAAGCTTTCTTT
TRBV9,many,14,NA,TRBJ1-2,CASSVTGNTYGYTF,TGTGCCAGCAGCGTAACAGGAAACACCTATGGCTACACCTTC
TRBV9,many,15,NA,TRBJ1-1,CASSVVAGAEAEAFF,TGTGCCAGCAGCGTAGTGGCAGGGGCTGAGGCTGAAGCTTTCTTT
TRBV9,many,16,NA,TRBJ2-3,CASSVAVGINTDTQYF,TGTGCCAGCAGCGTAGCGGTAGGCATAAACACAGATACGCAGTATTTT
TRBV9,many,15,TRBD1,TRBJ1-5,CASSVDGQGHQPQHF,TGTGCCAGCAGCGTAGACGGACAGGGACATCAGCCCCAGCATTTT
TRBV9,many,15,TRBD2,TRBJ2-3,CASSASSGSSDTQYF,TGTGCCAGCAGCGCCTCTAGCGGGAGTTCAGATACGCAGTATTTT
TRBV9,many,14,NA,TRBJ2-7,CASSEVPGSYEQYF,TGTGCCAGCAGCGAGGTCCCAGGGTCCTACGAGCAGTACTTC
TRBV9,few,14,NA,TRBJ1-1,CASSVVGSSSQAFF,TGTGCCAGCAGCGTAGTGGGGTCCTCTTCACAAGCTTTCTTT
TRBV9,many,15,NA,TRBJ2-2,CASSLAPGETGELFF,TGTGCCAGCAGCTTGGCCCCCGGAGAAACCGGGGAGCTGTTTTTT
TRBV9,many,16,NA,TRBJ2-1,CASSTSGRTPYNEQFF,TGTGCCAGCAGCACCTCAGGGAGAACACCCTACAATGAGCAGTTCTTC
TRBV9,many,14,NA,TRBJ2-2,CASSAQHYTGELFF,TGTGCCAGCAGCGCCCAGCATTACACCGGGGAGCTGTTTTTT
TRBV9,many,15,TRBD1,TRBJ2-5,CASSVAPDRGATQYF,TGTGCCAGCAGCGTAGCTCCGGACAGGGGAGCGACCCAGTACTTC
TRBV9,many,15,TRBD2,TRBJ2-7,CASSERAGPSYEQYF,TGTGCCAGCAGCGAACGAGCGGGGCCCTCCTACGAGCAGTACTTC
TRBV9,many,14,NA,TRBJ2-5,CASSVLTSQETQYF,TGTGCCAGCAGCGTCCTAACCTCCCAAGAGACCCAGTACTTC
TRBV9,many,13,NA,TRBJ1-2,CASSLSEVYGYTF,TGTGCCAGCAGCCTCTCTGAGGTTTATGGCTACACCTTC
TRBV21-1,many,15,NA,TRBJ1-2,CASSNEGGRNYGYTF,TGTGCCAGCAGCAATGAAGGGGGACGGAACTATGGCTACACCTTC